Listed here is a single T cell receptor beta chain. This clonotype was seen a single time. Its cognate antigen has yet to be identified. This clone may be a read error of a much larger clone one base away. This specimen belongs to a study of read filtering for tumor transcriptome and immune sequencing (TCRdb year 2020). Regarding the complete study: The cohort consisted of 17 to 20 male and more than 11 female patients, with a mean age of around 60 years and an age range of roughly 45 to 80. By revised international staging, about 8 patients were R-ISS I, under 20 were R-ISS II and about seven were R-ISS III. Whole-transcriptome libraries were prepared with the TruSeq RNA Access Library Prep Kit after DNase treatment. Per sample, about 3.5 to 11 million TCR-region mapped reads were obtained with IR-seq, compared with only about 80 to 1,400 with RNA-seq. TCR repertoires obtained by targeted immune repertoire sequencing and by bulk whole-transcriptome sequencing performed on the same bone marrow samples were compared. One main goal was a read-filtering strategy for immune repertoire data, in particular deciding whether clonotypes backed by only one read should be removed. Overall study outcomes, separate from this receptor: Rather than purified T cells, the sorted CD138-negative fraction was a mixed bone marrow immune population. Single-read clonotypes made up 80% to 90% of clonotypes but only about 3.5% of total reads in IR-seq, compared with 65% to 75% of clonotypes and 35% to 45% of reads in RNA-seq. The correlation between IR-seq and RNA-seq shared clonotype proportions rose when single-read clonotypes were removed. Clonotypes were captured by IR-seq at much higher depth and more reliably than by RNA-seq, and smaller IR-seq throughput was sufficient for identification of most shared clonotypes.

The CDR3 holds 12 amino acids from the cysteine to the phenylalanine. This entry keeps only the CDR3 DNA: 36 bases, framed from base 1. According to the germline V gene (reference sequence), CDR1 reads MNHEY and CDR2 reads SMNVEV. TCR libraries were built from roughly 370 ng RNA with the Immunoverse kit, using molecular barcoded adaptors covering alpha/delta and beta/gamma chains. The same RNA used for transcriptome sequencing was used for TCR library preparation. An Illumina HiSeq 4000 with 2 x 150 cycles was used to sequence the TCR libraries. The study's processing was this. TCR reads were aligned to human V, D, J and C references and assembled into CDR3 clonotypes with MiXCR, including quality filtering and error correction. Clonotype counts and gene usage diversity were analyzed with the tcR package in R. For inspection of raw mapping reads, RNA-seq reads were mapped by STAR aligner version 2.5.3a onto GRCh37 of the human genome. IR-seq fastq files were randomly downsampled with Seqtk 1.3 to test the effect of sequencing depth on detected clonotypes. TCRdb reprocessed the public reads (quality trimming at Q25 with fastp, clone calling with MiXCR) and kept in-frame beta chains. Records with the same CDR3 protein are collapsed into one entry carrying the most frequent genes and DNA. TCRdb's processing, not the study's, gives the V and J calls here. This sample holds about 48,000 distinct CDR3 sequences; approximately 19% were observed only once. Clones ranked in the top ten supply 15% to 17% of the sample.

Bone marrow was sampled from every patient at the time of active disease. Bone marrow mononuclear cells were isolated by Ficoll-Hypaque density gradient centrifugation. Myeloma plasma cells were removed and CD138-negative cells were collected by negative selection after labeling with CD138 magnetic microbeads on a MACS separator. Flow cytometry on an Attune NxT with CD138 antibodies was used to check the purity of the isolated cells. Total RNA was extracted using TRIzol reagent and was quantified on a NanoDrop spectrophotometer. Paired RNA-seq and IR-seq were performed on the CD138-negative bone marrow sample of each patient.

The sequencing input was a population of CD138-negative cells sorted from bone marrow. The cell subset or site label for this specimen denotes: bone marrow mononuclear cells depleted of CD138+ plasma/myeloma cells by negative magnetic selection. This TCR was sampled from a donor at least 40 years old with multiple myeloma. The rearranged segments are TRBV27 and TRBJ1-1; the D gene lacks a confident call. The CDR3 is CSSSWGGSEAFF. The nucleotides read TGTTCCAGCAGTTGGGGTGGGTCTGAAGCTTTCTTT.